This T cell receptor (beta chain) comes out of a study of PD-1 blockade in classical Hodgkin lymphoma. About this clone: The antigen is not known.

Time point indicated: cycle 4 day 1 (C4D1), after 5 to 7 weeks of nivolumab. Autologous stem cell transplantation was followed by relapse in every patient, and brentuximab vedotin exposure varied. From thawed PBMCs, CD4+ T cells were purified using magnetic negative selection. Method: immunoSEQ multiplex PCR; TCRdb's copy keeps in-frame clones and lacks some. Here the sample spans some 30,000 clones, around nine tenths being singletons. General observations from the study: By C4D1 there was a significant rise in CD4+ TCR diversity but not in CD8+ TCR diversity.

The sample consisted of CD4+ T cells from blood, taken before the fourth cycle of nivolumab. The TCR comes from a human donor with classical Hodgkin lymphoma.

CDR3 amino acids: CAWDSQNEKLFF. In DNA, the CDR3 is TGTGCCTGGGACAGTCAGAATGAAAAACTGTTTTTT. The chain is built from TRBV30 and TRBJ1-4; D perhaps matches TRBD1 (5 bases). The germline V and J ends were trimmed by 5 bases and 5 bases, with 9 bases remaining between them. The CDR3 contains 12 residues. Germline assignment: CDR1 GTSNPN and CDR2 SVGIG (reference sequence).